This TCR beta chain was sequenced during a study of CD8 T cells in Susac syndrome. With random hexamers, about 0.5 to 1 ug RNA was reverse transcribed. The CDR3 of TCR beta was amplified by immunoSEQ multiplex PCR across 54 Vbeta and 13 Jbeta. MiXCR was run by TCRdb on the immunoSEQ multiplex PCR reads, yielding one entry per CDR3 protein. The sample comprises some 65,000 distinct CDR3 sequences, 94% of which are singletons, and about 0.6% rests with the top ten. CDR1 and CDR2 from the germline V gene are SGHNT and YYREEE (reference sequence). V was shortened by 0 bases and J by 4 bases, with 11 bases between the two germline ends. There are 14 residues in the CDR3.

The sequencing input was CD8+ T cells from PBMCs. The chain uses TRBV5-4 and TRBJ2-7; D uncertain. The receptor was isolated from a human donor with multiple sclerosis. The CDR3 DNA reads TGTGCCAGCAGCTTGGGAGTGAACCTTTACGAGCAGTACTTC. This sequence encodes CASSLGVNLYEQYF.